This passage covers 6 T cell receptor beta chains from one sample sequenced in a study of T-cell reconstitution after alpha-beta-depleted transplantation in children. TCRbeta library preparation incorporated unique molecular identifiers. TCRdb re-called the PCR reads through MiXCR, storing one row per CDR3 protein. The sample comprises about 640,000 distinct CDR3 sequences, 10% to 15% of which are singletons, and around 2% rests with the top ten. The sample was PBMCs, mostly from graft donor cells, taken 360 days after TCRalphabeta/CD19-depleted stem cell transplant. These receptors came from a male patient aged 10 to 17 who had a stem cell transplant for acute myeloid leukemia, so the T cells may come from the graft donor.

The rearrangement joins TRBV5-5 to TRBJ1-6, with D perhaps TRBD1 (5 bases). The CDR3 covers 11 residues. Germline values: CDR1 SGHKS, CDR2 YYEKEE (reference sequence). V was clipped by 4 bases and J by 16 bases, with 12 bases between them. The CDR3 region is CASSRDPLLHF. CDR3 sequence (DNA): TGTGCCAGCAGCCGGGACCCGCTTCTCCACTTT. Variable domain in full (rest from reference TRBV5-5 and TRBJ1-6): DAGVTQSPTHLIKTRGQQVTLRCSPISGHKSVSWYQQVLGQGPQFIFQYYEKEERGRGNFPDRFSARQFPNYSSELNVNALLLGDSALYLCASSRDPLLHFGNGTRLTVT.

J is TRBJ2-1 and V is TRBV2; 7 bases are shared with TRBD2. This CDR3 contains 15 residues. Germline assignment: CDR1 SNHLY and CDR2 FYNNEI. The J segment lost 1 base and the V segment lost 7 bases, leaving 7 bases of the junction unmatched. CDR3 bases: TGTGCCAGCAACATAGCGGGCCTATCCTACAATGAGCAGTTCTTC. Its protein is CASNIAGLSYNEQFF.

V gene TRBV19 combines with J gene TRBJ2-1; 7 nucleotides align to TRBD2. V gave up 7 bases and J gave up 0 bases; unmatched junction bases: 9. The CDR3 consists of 16 residues. Germline V CDR1 and CDR2: LNHDA, SQIVND (reference sequence). The CDR3 DNA reads as TGTGCCAGTACTTGGGGGGAGGGCCTCTCCTACAATGAGCAGTTCTTC. Its protein is CASTWGEGLSYNEQFF.

This clonotype was observed at least ten times. The CDR3 sequence: CASSKDRGRTDTQYF. The CDR3 DNA is TGTGCCAGCAGCAAGGACAGGGGGAGGACAGATACGCAGTATTTT. The chain uses TRBV6-1 and TRBJ2-3; TRBD1 agrees at 10 bases. This CDR3 region has 15 residues. Losses at the gene ends were 6 bases for V and 3 bases for J; bases not matched to a gene: 6. Germline V lookup: CDR1 MNHNS, CDR2 SASEGT.

This clonotype was seen more than once but under ten times. V usage is TRBV28 and J usage is TRBJ1-3; D unclear. The V gene's germline CDR1 is MDHEN and CDR2 SYDVKM. This CDR3 is built from 13 residues. Trimming pared 6 bases from V and 4 bases from J, leaving 10 bases between. The CDR3 DNA reads TGTGCCAGCAGCTCCCCGACCGGAAACACCATATATTTT. This codes for CASSSPTGNTIYF.

The gene calls are TRBV12-3 or TRBV12-4 and TRBJ2-1; 10 bases fit TRBD2. The CDR3 runs 16 residues. Unmatched junction bases numbered 7, after V lost 1 base and J lost 7 bases. This CDR3 reads CASSLEREGVGNEQFF. CDR3 nucleotides: TGTGCCAGCAGTTTAGAGCGGGAGGGCGTTGGGAATGAGCAGTTCTTC.